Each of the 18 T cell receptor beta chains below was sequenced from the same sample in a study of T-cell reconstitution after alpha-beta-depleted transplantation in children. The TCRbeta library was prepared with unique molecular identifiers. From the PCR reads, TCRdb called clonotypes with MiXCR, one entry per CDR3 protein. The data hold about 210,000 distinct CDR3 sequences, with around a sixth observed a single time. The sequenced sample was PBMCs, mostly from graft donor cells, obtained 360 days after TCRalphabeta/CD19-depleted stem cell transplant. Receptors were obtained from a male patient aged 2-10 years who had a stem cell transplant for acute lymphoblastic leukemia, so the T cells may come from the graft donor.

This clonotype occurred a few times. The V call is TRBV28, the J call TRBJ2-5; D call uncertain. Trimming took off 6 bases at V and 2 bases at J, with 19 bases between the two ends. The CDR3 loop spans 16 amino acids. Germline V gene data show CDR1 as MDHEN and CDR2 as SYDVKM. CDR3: CASSSAGIWGQETQYF. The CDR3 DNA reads TGTGCCAGCAGCTCCGCCGGCATTTGGGGTCAAGAGACCCAGTACTTC. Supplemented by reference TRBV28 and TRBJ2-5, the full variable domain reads DVKVTQSSRYLVKRTGEKVFLECVQDMDHENMFWYRQDPGLGLRLIYFSYDVKMKEKGDIPEGYSVSREKKERFSLILESASTNQTSMYLCASSSAGIWGQETQYFGPGTRLLVL.

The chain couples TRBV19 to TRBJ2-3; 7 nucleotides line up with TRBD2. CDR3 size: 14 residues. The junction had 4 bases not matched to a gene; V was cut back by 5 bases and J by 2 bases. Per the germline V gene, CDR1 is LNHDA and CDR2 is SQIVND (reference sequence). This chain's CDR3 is CASSPGLITDTQYF. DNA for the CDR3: TGTGCCAGTAGTCCGGGACTAATCACAGATACGCAGTATTTT.

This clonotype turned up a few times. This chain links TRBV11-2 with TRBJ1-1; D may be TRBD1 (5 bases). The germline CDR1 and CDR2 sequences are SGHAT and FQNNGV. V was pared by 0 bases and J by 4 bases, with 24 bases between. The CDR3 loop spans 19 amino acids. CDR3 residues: CASSLDRTGNLRISTEAFF. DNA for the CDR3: TGTGCCAGCAGCTTAGATAGAACAGGTAACTTAAGGATAAGCACTGAAGCTTTCTTT.

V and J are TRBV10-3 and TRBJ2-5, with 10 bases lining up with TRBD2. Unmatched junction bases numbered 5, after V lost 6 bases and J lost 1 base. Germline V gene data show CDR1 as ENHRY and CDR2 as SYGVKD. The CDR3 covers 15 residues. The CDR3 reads CAISPGLAVQETQYF. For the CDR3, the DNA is TGTGCCATCAGCCCCGGACTAGCGGTCCAAGAGACCCAGTACTTC.

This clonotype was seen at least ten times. The CDR3 spells CASSPGTGGYNEQFF. The CDR3 DNA follows: TGTGCCAGCAGCCCCGGGACAGGGGGCTACAATGAGCAGTTCTTC. The rearrangement uses TRBV7-2 and TRBJ2-1; 11 bases are a match to TRBD1. This CDR3 has 15 amino acids. The V gene's germline CDR1 is SGHTA and CDR2 FQGNSA. V was pared by 5 bases and J by 3 bases, with 3 bases of the junction left unmatched.

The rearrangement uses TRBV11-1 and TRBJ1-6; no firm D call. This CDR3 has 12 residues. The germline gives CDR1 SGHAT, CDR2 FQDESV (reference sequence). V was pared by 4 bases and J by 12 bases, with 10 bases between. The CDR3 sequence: CASSSVGRPLHF. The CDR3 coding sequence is TGTGCCAGCAGCTCCGTCGGGCGACCCCTCCACTTT.

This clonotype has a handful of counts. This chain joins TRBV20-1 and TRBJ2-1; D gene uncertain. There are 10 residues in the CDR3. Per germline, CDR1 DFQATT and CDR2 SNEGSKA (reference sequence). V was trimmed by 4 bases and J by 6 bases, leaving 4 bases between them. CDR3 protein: CSATSNEQFF. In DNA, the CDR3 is TGCAGTGCTACCTCCAATGAGCAGTTCTTC.

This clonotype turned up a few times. This CDR3 reads CASSPGLDGDTQYF. Here the CDR3 DNA reads TGTGCCAGCTCACCGGGACTAGACGGGGATACGCAGTATTTT. V and J are TRBV18 and TRBJ2-3, with 8 bases identical to TRBD2. The germline V gene encodes CDR1 KGHSH and CDR2 LQKENI. Trimming took 3 bases from V and 6 from J; bases not matched to a gene: 5. The CDR3 loop spans 14 amino acids.

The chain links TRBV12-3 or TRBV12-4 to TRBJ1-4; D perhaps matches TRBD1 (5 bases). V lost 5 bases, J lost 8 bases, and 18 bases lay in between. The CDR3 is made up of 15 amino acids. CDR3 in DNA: TGTGCCAGCAGTCGGAGGGGCCCTACAATGGAAAAACTGTTTTTT. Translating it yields CASSRRGPTMEKLFF.

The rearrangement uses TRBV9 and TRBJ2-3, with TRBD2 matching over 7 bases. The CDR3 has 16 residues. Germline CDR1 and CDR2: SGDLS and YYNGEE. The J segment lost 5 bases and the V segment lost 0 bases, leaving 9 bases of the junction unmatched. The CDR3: CASSVATRESGDTQYF. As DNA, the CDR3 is TGTGCCAGCAGCGTAGCTACGCGGGAGTCGGGAGATACGCAGTATTTT. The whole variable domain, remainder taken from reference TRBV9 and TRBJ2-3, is DSGVTQTPKHLITATGQRVTLRCSPRSGDLSVYWYQQSLDQGLQFLIQYYNGEERAKGNILERFSAQQFPDLHSELNLSSLELGDSALYFCASSVATRESGDTQYFGPGTRLTVL.

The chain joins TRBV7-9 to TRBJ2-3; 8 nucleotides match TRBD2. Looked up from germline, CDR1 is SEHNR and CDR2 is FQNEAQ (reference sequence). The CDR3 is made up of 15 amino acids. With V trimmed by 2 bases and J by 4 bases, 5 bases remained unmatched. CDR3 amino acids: CASSLHSGVPDTQYF. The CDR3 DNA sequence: TGTGCCAGCAGCTTACATAGCGGGGTCCCAGATACGCAGTATTTT.

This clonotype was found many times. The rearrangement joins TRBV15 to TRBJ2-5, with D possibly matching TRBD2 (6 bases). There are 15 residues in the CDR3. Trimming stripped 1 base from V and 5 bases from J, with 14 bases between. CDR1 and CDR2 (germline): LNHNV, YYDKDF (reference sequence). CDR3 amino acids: CATSRGGGALETQYF. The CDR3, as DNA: TGTGCCACCAGCAGAGGAGGCGGGGCGCTGGAGACCCAGTACTTC.

The CDR3 nucleotides are TGTGCCAGTCAACGGGGAGTGGCAGATACGCAGTATTTT. Its protein product is CASQRGVADTQYF. The chain employs TRBV7-8 and TRBJ2-3; tentatively, D is TRBD2 (5 bases). The CDR3 extends over 13 amino acids. Deletions cut 9 bases from V and 4 bases from J, with 14 bases between. The germline gives CDR1 SGHVS, CDR2 FQNEAQ.

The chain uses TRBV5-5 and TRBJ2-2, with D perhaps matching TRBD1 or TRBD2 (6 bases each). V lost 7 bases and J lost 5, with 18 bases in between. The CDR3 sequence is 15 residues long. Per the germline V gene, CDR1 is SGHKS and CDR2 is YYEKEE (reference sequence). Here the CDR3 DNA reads TGTGCCAGCCTGGTGAGGGGGGCATTAACCGGGGAGCTGTTTTTT. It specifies CASLVRGALTGELFF.

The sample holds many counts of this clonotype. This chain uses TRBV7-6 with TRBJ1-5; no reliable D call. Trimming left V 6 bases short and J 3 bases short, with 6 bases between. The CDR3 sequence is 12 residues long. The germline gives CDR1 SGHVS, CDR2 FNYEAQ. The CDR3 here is CASSLFNQPQHF. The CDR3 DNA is TGTGCCAGCAGTCTATTCAATCAGCCCCAGCATTTT. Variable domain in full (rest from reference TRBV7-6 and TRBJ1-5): GAGVSQSPRYKVTKRGQDVALRCDPISGHVSLYWYRQALGQGPEFLTYFNYEAQQDKSGLPNDRFSAERPEGSISTLTIQRTEQRDSAMYRCASSLFNQPQHFGDGTRLSIL.

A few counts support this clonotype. This CDR3 is CASSFVVGAGVQEQFF. CDR3 in DNA: TGTGCCAGCAGCTTTGTGGTGGGAGCGGGGGTACAGGAGCAGTTCTTC. The chain joins TRBV5-6 to TRBJ2-1; 8 bases align to TRBD2. The germline V gene encodes CDR1 SGHDT and CDR2 YYEEEE. The CDR3 covers 16 residues. The ends lost 2 bases at V and 10 bases at J; junction bases unmatched: 14.

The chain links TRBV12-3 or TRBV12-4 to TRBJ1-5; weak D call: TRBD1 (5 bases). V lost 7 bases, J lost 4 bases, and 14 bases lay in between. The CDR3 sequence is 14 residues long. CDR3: CASNKGRGNQPQHF. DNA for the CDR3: TGTGCCAGCAACAAAGGACGGGGGAATCAGCCCCAGCATTTT.

CDR3 DNA: TGTGCCAGCAGACCCATTAGCGGGAGGGGATCCTACGAGCAGTACTTC. This gives the protein CASRPISGRGSYEQYF. The genes are TRBV28 and TRBJ2-7; TRBD2 agrees at 11 bases. This CDR3 region has 16 residues. The ends lost 6 bases at V and 1 base at J; junction bases unmatched: 8. CDR1 MDHEN and CDR2 SYDVKM come from the germline V gene.